The 5 T cell receptor beta chains presented below share a single source sample, sequenced in a study of shared clonotypes between healthy human individuals. The protocol was immunoSEQ multiplex PCR, while the TCRdb copy is restricted to in-frame clones and leaves out a portion. Of some 1,100,000 clones in the sample, 75% to 85% were seen once. The sequencing input was memory CD4+ T cells from PBMCs. The sample's subset: CD45RA-negative fraction. The source is a man aged 18-30 years in good health. Some clones in this sample may be carry-over from other donors' samples.

The sample holds a few counts of this clone. Other DNA sequences in this sample translate to the same CDR3. The rearrangement links TRBV2 to TRBJ1-3; D not certain. The CDR3 spans 15 residues. The V and J ends lost 1 base and 0 bases respectively, with 7 bases between them. Germline-derived CDR1 and CDR2 are SNHLY and FYNNEI. The CDR3: CASSEGAISGNTIYF. The CDR3 bases are TGTGCCAGCAGTGAAGGGGCCATCTCTGGAAACACCATATATTTT.

In regard to this clone: The same CDR3 arises from other DNA sequences in this sample as well. The chain joins TRBV7-3 to TRBJ2-6; tentative D call: TRBD1 (6 bases). CDR3 length: 15 amino acids. The V and J ends lost 2 bases and 4 bases respectively, with 9 bases between them. Germline values: CDR1 SGHTA, CDR2 FQGTGA. The CDR3 protein is CASSLQGTGANVLTF. CDR3 DNA sequence: TGTGCCAGCAGCTTACAGGGGACGGGGGCCAACGTCCTGACTTTC. Using reference TRBV7-3 and TRBJ2-6 for the parts outside the CDR3, the full variable domain is GAGVSQTPSNKVTEKGKYVELRCDPISGHTALYWYRQSLGQGPEFLIYFQGTGAADDSGLPNDRFFAVRPEGSVSTLKIQRTERGDSAVYLCASSLQGTGANVLTFGAGSRLTVL.

This clone occurred once. The chain joins TRBV2 to TRBJ1-2, with D uncertain. The CDR3 sequence is 11 residues long. Germline values: CDR1 SNHLY, CDR2 FYNNEI. V dropped 5 bases and J dropped 3 bases, with 4 bases sitting between them. The CDR3 sequence is CASSSHYGYTF. Here the CDR3 DNA reads TGTGCCAGCAGTTCCCACTATGGCTACACCTTC.

The V and J genes are TRBV6-5 and TRBJ1-2, with D unclear. Looked up from germline, CDR1 is MNHEY and CDR2 is SVGAGI. This CDR3 is 15 amino acids long. V dropped 6 bases and J dropped 5 bases, with 19 bases sitting between them. CDR3 bases: TGTGCCAGCAGCTACGGGCGGGAGGCTGAGTATGGCTACACCTTC. It encodes CASSYGREAEYGYTF.

V and J are TRBV28 and TRBJ2-5; TRBD1 or TRBD2 may be the D gene (5 bases each). The CDR3 consists of 13 residues. CDR1 is MDHEN, CDR2 SYDVKM, per germline. V was shortened by 7 bases and J by 7 bases, with 16 bases between the two germline ends. CDR3 sequence reads: CASKSWDRGTQYF. CDR3 sequence (DNA): TGTGCCAGCAAATCCTGGGACCGGGGGACCCAGTACTTC.